The 5 T cell receptor beta chains reported below all come from one sample, sequenced in a study of CD8 T cells in ankylosing spondylitis. TCRdb reanalysed the 5' RACE reads using MiXCR and keeps one entry per CDR3 protein. Of roughly 240,000 distinct CDR3 sequences detected, 7% to 10% appear once; the ten largest clones hold 4.8%. The sequenced material came from blood, either unsorted or a sorted T cell fraction (not recorded which). These TCRs come from a female donor with ankylosing spondylitis or in good health (not recorded which).

This clonotype appeared many times. The chain links TRBV25-1 to TRBJ2-1; possibly TRBD2 for D (6 bases). Trimming took 1 base from V and 6 from J, leaving 13 bases between them. This CDR3 is built from 15 residues. CDR1 MGHDK and CDR2 SYGVNS come from the germline V gene. CDR3 coding DNA: TGTGCCAGCAGTGAATTCCGACTAGAAGGCAATGAGCAGTTCTTC. Its translation: CASSEFRLEGNEQFF. The entire variable domain, with the rest obtained from reference TRBV25-1 and TRBJ2-1, is as follows: EADIYQTPRYLVIGTGKKITLECSQTMGHDKMYWYQQDPGMELHLIHYSYGVNSTEKGDLSSESTVSRIRTEHFPLTLESARPSHTSQYLCASSEFRLEGNEQFFGPGTRLTVL.

The chain combines TRBV18 with TRBJ2-5, with D unresolved. The CDR3 sequence is 14 residues long. Germline-derived CDR1 and CDR2 are KGHSH and LQKENI. Trimming cost V 4 bases and J 1 base, with 10 bases left between them. CDR3 sequence reads: CASSLKGRQETQYF. Written as DNA, the CDR3 is TGTGCCAGCTCACTCAAGGGCCGCCAAGAGACCCAGTACTTC.

This clonotype has at least ten counts. This chain uses TRBV20-1 with TRBJ2-5; 8 bases fit TRBD2. Germline CDR1 is DFQATT and CDR2 is SNEGSKA (reference sequence). This CDR3 spans 13 amino acids. The V gene end was trimmed by 0 bases and the J gene end by 4 bases; junction bases not matched to a gene: 1. The CDR3 DNA reads as TGCAGTGCTAGAGATACTAGCGGAGAGACCCAGTACTTC. It specifies CSARDTSGETQYF.

A word on this clonotype: This may come from a read error, since a much larger clone is one base off. The CDR3 is CASSRKKDTEAFF. CDR3 coding DNA: TGTGCCAGCAGCCGGAAAAAGGACACTGAAGCTTTCTTT. This chain joins TRBV3-1 and TRBJ1-1; no reliable D call. Germline V CDR1 and CDR2: LGHDT, YNNKEL (reference sequence). This CDR3 has 13 amino acids. The V and J ends lost 4 bases and 3 bases respectively, with 9 bases between them.

In this sample, this clonotype turned up a few times. V gene TRBV7-8 combines with J gene TRBJ1-5; TRBD1 matches 9 bases. Germline CDR1 SGHVS, CDR2 FQNEAQ. There are 16 residues in the CDR3. Trimming took 1 base from V and 4 from J; bases not matched to a gene: 5. The CDR3 sequence is CASSLVRTGENQPQHF. For the CDR3, the DNA is TGTGCCAGCAGCTTAGTGAGGACAGGGGAGAATCAGCCCCAGCATTTT.